The 24 T cell receptor beta chains below all came from one sample that was sequenced in a study of OX40 agonist ivuxolimab in advanced cancers. To prepare the library, the immunoSEQ multiplex PCR assay was applied. Here the immuneACCESS table is served through TCRdb, limited to in-frame sequences with V and J called. Missing clones are a known gap in these copies; in checked studies unresolved V genes cover under half, and the rest lacks a known reason. The sample data list about 48,000 clones, and approximately 87% of these were observed just once. The ten biggest clones cover 10% of the sample. Sequencing was performed on CD4+ or CD8+ T cells sorted from blood, taken in a trial of the OX40 agonist ivuxolimab. These receptors all stem from an adult with an advanced solid tumor such as melanoma, head and neck, liver or kidney cancer.

The chain recombines TRBV9 with TRBJ1-3, with D possibly being TRBD1 (5 bases). Germline-derived CDR1 and CDR2 are SGDLS and YYNGEE. Trimming stripped 6 bases from V and 4 bases from J, with 14 bases between. This CDR3 has 14 amino acids. The CDR3 loop reads CASTPGVSGNTIYF. As DNA, the CDR3 is TGTGCCAGCACTCCGGGGGTTTCAGGAAACACCATATATTTT.

The CDR3 loop is CASSRQGPQPQHF. As DNA, the CDR3 is TGTGCCAGTAGTCGGCAGGGGCCTCAGCCCCAGCATTTT. This sequence joins TRBV19 and TRBJ1-5; TRBD1 might be the D (6 bases). This CDR3 has 13 amino acids. The V gene lost 5 bases and the J gene lost 6 bases, with 11 bases spanning the gap. Germline V gene sequence: CDR1 LNHDA, CDR2 SQIVND (reference sequence).

The V call is TRBV7-8, the J call TRBJ2-1, with a possible D match to TRBD1 (6 bases). V was cut by 5 bases and J by 5 bases, with 16 bases left in between. From germline, CDR1 is SGHVS and CDR2 FQNEAQ. The CDR3 sequence is 15 residues long. The CDR3 loop is CASSEIWGLNNEQFF. CDR3 DNA sequence: TGTGCCAGCAGCGAAATTTGGGGGCTAAACAATGAGCAGTTCTTC. The whole variable domain, remainder taken from reference TRBV7-8 and TRBJ2-1, is GAGVSQSPRYKVAKRGQDVALRCDPISGHVSLFWYQQALGQGPEFLTYFQNEAQLDKSGLPSDRFFAERPEGSVSTLKIQRTQQEDSAVYLCASSEIWGLNNEQFFGPGTRLTVL.

The V and J genes are TRBV5-4 and TRBJ1-6; 8 nucleotides agree with TRBD1. The CDR3 loop spans 15 amino acids. With V trimmed by 4 bases and J by 4 bases, 4 bases remained unmatched. CDR1 is SGHNT and CDR2 is YYREEE in the germline V gene (reference sequence). The chain's CDR3 is CASSPGQGYNSPLHF. The CDR3 DNA follows: TGTGCCAGCAGCCCAGGACAGGGATATAATTCACCCCTCCACTTT. Supplemented by reference TRBV5-4 and TRBJ1-6, the full variable domain reads ETGVTQSPTHLIKTRGQQVTLRCSSQSGHNTVSWYQQALGQGPQFIFQYYREEENGRGNFPPRFSGLQFPNYSSELNVNALELDDSALYLCASSPGQGYNSPLHFGNGTRLTVT.

The chain joins TRBV2 to TRBJ2-7; D not resolved. This CDR3 region has 16 residues. Looked up from germline, CDR1 is SNHLY and CDR2 is FYNNEI. V was clipped by 2 bases and J by 7 bases, with 21 bases between them. The CDR3 reads CASSEPNRRANGEQYF. CDR3 bases: TGTGCCAGCAGTGAACCCAATAGAAGGGCGAATGGGGAGCAGTACTTC.

The chain carries TRBV13 and TRBJ2-1; D is possibly TRBD2 (6 bases). The CDR3 is made up of 16 amino acids. V lost 4 bases and J 2 bases, leaving 15 bases between the germline ends. Germline-derived CDR1 and CDR2 are PRHDT and FYEKMQ (reference sequence). The CDR3 spells CASSSRRERAYNEQFF. Here the CDR3 DNA reads TGTGCCAGCAGCTCACGCCGGGAGAGGGCCTACAATGAGCAGTTCTTC. The full variable domain, with the rest looked up from reference TRBV13 and TRBJ2-1, is AAGVIQSPRHLIKEKRETATLKCYPIPRHDTVYWYQQGPGQDPQFLISFYEKMQSDKGSIPDRFSAQQFSDYHSELNMSSLELGDSALYFCASSSRRERAYNEQFFGPGTRLTVL.

The chain combines TRBV6-6 with TRBJ1-4; D not certain. CDR1 and CDR2 (germline): MNHNY, SVGAGI (reference sequence). The CDR3 runs 13 residues. V was shortened by 8 bases and J by 0 bases, with 7 bases between the two germline ends. CDR3 in DNA: TGTGCCAGCCGGACCTCAACTAATGAAAAACTGTTTTTT. Its translation: CASRTSTNEKLFF.

The chain uses TRBV18 and TRBJ2-7; D not resolved. The germline gives CDR1 KGHSH, CDR2 LQKENI. The V gene lost 5 bases and the J gene lost 0 bases, with 14 bases spanning the gap. This CDR3 spans 15 amino acids. As DNA, the CDR3 is TGTGCCAGCTCAGCCAAGAACCTTTTCTCCTACGAGCAGTACTTC. This encodes CASSAKNLFSYEQYF. Together with reference TRBV18 and TRBJ2-7, the CDR3 gives the full variable domain: NAGVMQNPRHLVRRRGQEARLRCSPMKGHSHVYWYRQLPEEGLKFMVYLQKENIIDESGMPKERFSAEFPKEGPSILRIQQVVRGDSAAYFCASSAKNLFSYEQYFGPGTRLTVT.

The chain joins TRBV7-9 to TRBJ1-1; TRBD1 matches 7 bases. Germline-derived CDR1 and CDR2 are SEHNR and FQNEAQ (reference sequence). J was trimmed by 6 bases and V by 5 bases; bases with no gene match: 9. The CDR3 extends over 14 amino acids. The CDR3 spells CASSPPTGTPEAFF. The CDR3 DNA reads as TGTGCCAGCAGCCCACCGACAGGGACACCTGAAGCTTTCTTT.

The chain has TRBV10-3 and TRBJ2-7; 7 bases are shared with TRBD1. V lost 10 bases, J lost 3 bases, and 12 bases stayed unmatched. Germline CDR1 is ENHRY and CDR2 is SYGVKD. The CDR3 runs 14 residues. For the CDR3, the DNA is TGTGCCACGAATTCCCGGGACAGCATCTACGAGCAGTACTTC. Protein: CATNSRDSIYEQYF.

The J gene is TRBJ2-1, the V gene TRBV7-7; TRBD2 agrees at 7 bases. With 1 base clipped from V and 7 bases from J, the junction kept 7 bases outside the gene matches. The CDR3 is 15 amino acids. The V gene's germline CDR1 is SSHAT and CDR2 FNYEAQ (reference sequence). In DNA form, the CDR3 reads TGTGCCAGCAGCTTAGAAGTTGGGGGAGGGAATGAGCAGTTCTTC. As protein: CASSLEVGGGNEQFF. The entire variable domain, with the rest obtained from reference TRBV7-7 and TRBJ2-1, is as follows: GAGVSQSPRYKVTKRGQDVTLRCDPISSHATLYWYQQALGQGPEFLTYFNYEAQPDKSGLPSDRFSAERPEGSISTLTIQRTEQRDSAMYRCASSLEVGGGNEQFFGPGTRLTVL.

The chain combines TRBV28 with TRBJ2-7; D not certain. The CDR3 spans 15 residues. Per the germline V gene, CDR1 is MDHEN and CDR2 is SYDVKM. Between the trimmed V and J ends, which lost 6 bases and 2 bases, there was a span of 17 bases. CDR3 amino acids: CASRVDEGVTYEQYF. DNA of the CDR3: TGTGCCAGCAGGGTCGATGAAGGCGTCACCTACGAGCAGTACTTC. Filled out from reference TRBV28 and TRBJ2-7, the complete variable domain reads DVKVTQSSRYLVKRTGEKVFLECVQDMDHENMFWYRQDPGLGLRLIYFSYDVKMKEKGDIPEGYSVSREKKERFSLILESASTNQTSMYLCASRVDEGVTYEQYFGPGTRLTVT.

The V and J genes are TRBV7-9 and TRBJ1-5, with D perhaps TRBD1 (6 bases). This CDR3 spans 15 amino acids. The germline V gene has CDR1 SEHNR and CDR2 FQNEAQ (reference sequence). Trimming shortened V by 1 base and J by 6 bases, and 13 bases separated the two germline ends. Written as DNA, the CDR3 is TGTGCCAGCAGCTTAGGGGGGGCAATCAGTCAGCCCCAGCATTTT. Protein: CASSLGGAISQPQHF.

Judged by abundance, this clone is medium-sized. The V and J genes are TRBV11-3 and TRBJ1-1, with TRBD1 identical over 9 bases. This CDR3 is built from 15 residues. The V segment lost 5 bases and the J segment 5 bases; nucleotides outside the gene matches: 9. Germline V lookup: CDR1 SGHNT, CDR2 YENEEA. The CDR3, as DNA: TGTGCCAGCAGCGCAGAACAGGGGGCAGAAACTGAAGCTTTCTTT. Protein sequence: CASSAEQGAETEAFF.

The rearrangement joins TRBV9 to TRBJ1-4, with D perhaps TRBD1 (5 bases). The germline gives CDR1 SGDLS, CDR2 YYNGEE. Trimming cost V 0 bases and J 5 bases, with 8 bases left between them. This CDR3 has 14 residues. CDR3 bases: TGTGCCAGCAGCGTAGGGGGCTCAAATGAAAAACTGTTTTTT. This codes for CASSVGGSNEKLFF. Together with reference TRBV9 and TRBJ1-4, the CDR3 gives the full variable domain: DSGVTQTPKHLITATGQRVTLRCSPRSGDLSVYWYQQSLDQGLQFLIQYYNGEERAKGNILERFSAQQFPDLHSELNLSSLELGDSALYFCASSVGGSNEKLFFGSGTQLSVL.

This clone was picked up one time. The chain uses TRBV7-2 and TRBJ2-5; possibly TRBD1 for D (6 bases). Germline V gene lookup returns CDR1 SGHTA and CDR2 FQGNSA. The CDR3 has 14 amino acids. Trimming cost V 0 bases and J 4 bases, with 9 bases left between them. The CDR3 nucleotides are TGTGCCAGCAGCTTAGCCCAGGGGAGAGAGACCCAGTACTTC. Residues: CASSLAQGRETQYF.

The rearrangement links TRBV4-3 to TRBJ2-5; a weak D match, TRBD2 (5 bases). The V gene lost 3 bases and the J gene lost 6 bases, with 14 bases spanning the gap. Per germline, CDR1 LGHNA and CDR2 YSLEER. The CDR3 extends over 14 amino acids. The CDR3 nucleotides are TGCGCCAGCAGCCACCTCCGGGGTGCGCAGACCCAGTACTTC. Its translation: CASSHLRGAQTQYF.

A note on this clone: The same CDR3 also results from other DNA sequences found in this sample. This chain joins TRBV6-5 and TRBJ1-3; D perhaps matches TRBD1 (6 bases). V gave up 2 bases and J gave up 1 base, with 9 bases separating them. The CDR3 contains 15 residues. Per germline, CDR1 MNHEY and CDR2 SVGAGI. The CDR3 sequence: CASSYGQGSGNTIYF. CDR3 in DNA: TGTGCCAGCAGTTACGGGCAGGGGTCTGGAAACACCATATATTTT.

The rearrangement uses TRBV7-9 and TRBJ2-5; D call uncertain. Germline V CDR1 and CDR2: SEHNR, FQNEAQ (reference sequence). CDR3 size: 14 residues. The V and J ends lost 4 bases and 1 base respectively, with 10 bases between them. CDR3 nucleotides: TGTGCCAGCAGCTCGGACGTTACCCAAGAGACCCAGTACTTC. It translates to CASSSDVTQETQYF.

The CDR3 here is CASSILAGGRNEQFF. The CDR3 nucleotides read TGTGCCAGTAGTATACTAGCGGGGGGAAGGAATGAGCAGTTCTTC. The V call is TRBV19, the J call TRBJ2-1, with 11 nucleotides matching TRBD2. This CDR3 spans 15 amino acids. Per germline, CDR1 LNHDA and CDR2 SQIVND (reference sequence). Germline trimming cut 2 bases from V and 7 bases from J; bases unmatched to any gene: 4.

In its sample, this clone was seen once. The chain joins TRBV7-2 to TRBJ1-2; D is perhaps TRBD1 (5 bases). The V end was cut by 4 bases, the J end by 7 bases, with 19 bases between. Germline CDR1 is SGHTA and CDR2 is FQGNSA. This CDR3 is 15 amino acids long. DNA of the CDR3: TGTGCCAGCAGCTCTAGTGGGACGATCCTCTCTGGCTACACCTTC. Its protein is CASSSSGTILSGYTF.

The chain has TRBV5-1 and TRBJ1-1, with TRBD1 identical over 7 bases. In germline, CDR1 is SGHRS, CDR2 YFSETQ. The CDR3 length is 15 residues. J gave up 5 bases and V 4 bases, and 11 bases lay outside the gene matches. The CDR3 loop reads CASSGRYRGGTEAFF. The CDR3 region has the DNA TGCGCCAGCAGCGGTAGGTACAGGGGCGGGACTGAAGCTTTCTTT. Combining the CDR3 with reference TRBV5-1 and TRBJ1-1 gives the whole variable domain KAGVTQTPRYLIKTRGQQVTLSCSPISGHRSVSWYQQTPGQGLQFLFEYFSETQRNKGNFPGRFSGRQFSNSRSEMNVSTLELGDSALYLCASSGRYRGGTEAFFGQGTRLTVV.

The V and J genes are TRBV4-3 and TRBJ2-1; D might be TRBD1 (5 bases). There are 13 residues in the CDR3. CDR1 LGHNA and CDR2 YSLEER come from the germline V gene. V shed 4 bases and J shed 7 bases, with 11 bases lying between them. The CDR3 sequence: CASSPKGPNEQFF. The CDR3 DNA follows: TGCGCCAGCAGCCCCAAGGGGCCAAATGAGCAGTTCTTC.

This rearrangement joins TRBV11-1 to TRBJ1-4, with D maybe TRBD1 (6 bases). The CDR3 extends over 14 amino acids. From germline, CDR1 is SGHAT and CDR2 FQDESV (reference sequence). Trimming removed 5 bases from V and 5 bases from J, with 12 bases in between. The CDR3 DNA is TGTGCCAGCAGCGATTGGACAGCGAATGAAAAACTGTTTTTT. Encoded protein: CASSDWTANEKLFF.